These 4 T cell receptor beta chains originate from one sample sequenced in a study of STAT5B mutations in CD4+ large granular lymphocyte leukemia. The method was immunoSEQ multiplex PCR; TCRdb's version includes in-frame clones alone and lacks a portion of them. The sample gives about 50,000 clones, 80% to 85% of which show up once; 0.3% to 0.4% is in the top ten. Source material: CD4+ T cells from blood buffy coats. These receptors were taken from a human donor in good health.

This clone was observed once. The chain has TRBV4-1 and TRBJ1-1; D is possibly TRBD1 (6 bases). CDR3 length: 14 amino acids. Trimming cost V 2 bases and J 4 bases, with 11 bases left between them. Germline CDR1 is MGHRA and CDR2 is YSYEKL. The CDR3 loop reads CASSQTGNPTEAFF. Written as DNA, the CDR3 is TGCGCCAGCAGCCAAACAGGGAATCCCACTGAAGCTTTCTTT.

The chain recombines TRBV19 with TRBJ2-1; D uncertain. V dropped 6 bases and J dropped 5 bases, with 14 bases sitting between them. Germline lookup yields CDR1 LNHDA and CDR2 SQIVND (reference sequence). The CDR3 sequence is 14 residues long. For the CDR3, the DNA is TGTGCCAGTAGACTTTCTGATTCAAACAATGAGCAGTTCTTC. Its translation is CASRLSDSNNEQFF.

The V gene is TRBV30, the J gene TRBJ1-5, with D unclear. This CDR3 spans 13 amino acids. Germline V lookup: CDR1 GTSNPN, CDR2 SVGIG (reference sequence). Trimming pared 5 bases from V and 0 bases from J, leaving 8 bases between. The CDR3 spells CAWSRYSNQPQHF. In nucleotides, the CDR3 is TGTGCCTGGTCAAGATATAGCAATCAGCCCCAGCATTTT.

The CDR3 DNA reads as TGTGCCAGCAGCCCAGGGACTAGTAACACCGGGGAGCTGTTTTTT. This translates into CASSPGTSNTGELFF. The chain links TRBV5-4 to TRBJ2-2; 8 nucleotides line up with TRBD2. V lost 4 bases to trimming and J lost 2 bases; unmatched junction nucleotides: 4. Germline CDR1 reads SGHNT; CDR2 reads YYREEE (reference sequence). The CDR3 is 15 residues long. The full variable domain, its missing parts supplied by reference TRBV5-4 and TRBJ2-2, is ETGVTQSPTHLIKTRGQQVTLRCSSQSGHNTVSWYQQALGQGPQFIFQYYREEENGRGNFPPRFSGLQFPNYSSELNVNALELDDSALYLCASSPGTSNTGELFFGEGSRLTVL.